Following are 8 T cell receptor beta chains from one sample sequenced in a study of Graves' ophthalmopathy and Graves' hyperthyroidism. As the template, RNA transcripts were used to amplify TCR beta CDR3 regions. After a first-round RT-PCR with HTBI primers, a second-round multiplex PCR was run. TCRdb fed the multiplex PCR reads into MiXCR, producing one record per CDR3 protein. Here the sample spans 200,000 to 250,000 distinct CDR3 sequences, about 22% being singletons. Sequences were obtained from peripheral blood. Every receptor here comes from a woman between 50 and 59 years old with Graves' ophthalmopathy.

On this clonotype: A clone one base away is much larger, so this may be a read error. The chain has TRBV20-1 and TRBJ2-4; D gene ambiguous. The CDR3 spans 15 residues. Germline V CDR1 and CDR2: DFQATT, SNEGSKA (reference sequence). The CDR3 DNA sequence: TGCAGTGCCGAGACAAGGAAACGGGTAGTCGACATTCAGTGCTTC. As protein: CSAETRKRVVDIQCF.

Notes on this clonotype: The junction departs from the called germline gene at one end, perhaps through a read error. The chain couples TRBV5-1 to TRBJ1-1, with D tentatively TRBD1 (5 bases). The CDR3 length is 14 residues. The germline CDR1 and CDR2 sequences are SGHRS and YFSETQ. CDR3 sequence: CASSLVSGGTEACF. CDR3 DNA: TGCGCCAGCAGCTTGGTTTCCGGAGGGACTGAAGCTTGCTTT.

In its sample, this clonotype was seen a few times. V and J are TRBV12-3 or TRBV12-4 and TRBJ2-7; 7 nucleotides match TRBD1. The CDR3 spans 14 residues. The V gene end was trimmed by 6 bases and the J gene end by 3 bases; junction bases not matched to a gene: 8. CDR3 sequence reads: CASRQPGQFYEQYF. The CDR3 DNA is TGTGCCAGCAGGCAACCGGGACAGTTCTACGAGCAGTACTTC.

This clonotype was observed at least ten times. The rearrangement links TRBV16 to TRBJ2-7, with D tentatively TRBD2 (5 bases). The CDR3 contains 15 residues. Trimming took off 2 bases at V and 0 bases at J, with 11 bases between the two ends. CDR1 is KGHSY and CDR2 is FQNENV in the germline V gene. In DNA form, the CDR3 reads TGTGCCAGCAGCCAAGACTACCTAAGCTCCTACGAGCAGTACTTC. Amino acids: CASSQDYLSSYEQYF.

This clonotype was seen at least ten times. The chain carries TRBV29-1 and TRBJ1-2; 10 bases fit TRBD1. V gave up 1 base and J gave up 2 bases; unmatched junction bases: 4. The CDR3 is 15 amino acids. The germline gives CDR1 SQVTM, CDR2 ANQGSEA. This CDR3 reads CSVEGRDRGNYGYTF. In DNA form, the CDR3 reads TGCAGCGTTGAAGGACGGGACAGGGGAAACTATGGCTACACCTTC.

This clonotype appeared many times. V gene TRBV6-5 combines with J gene TRBJ1-2; possibly TRBD1 for D (5 bases). The ends were cut back, 1 base at V and 8 bases at J, with 11 bases in the middle. This CDR3 is built from 13 residues. Germline V lookup: CDR1 MNHEY, CDR2 SVGAGI. The CDR3 spells CASSYYRGYGYTF. CDR3 nucleotide sequence: TGTGCCAGCAGTTACTACCGGGGCTACGGCTACACCTTC.

This chain connects TRBV28 to TRBJ2-5; no clear D gene. V dropped 4 bases and J dropped 0 bases, with 9 bases sitting between them. The CDR3 covers 14 residues. CDR1 and CDR2 (germline): MDHEN, SYDVKM. The CDR3 bases are TGTGCCAGCAGTTCACCTGGGTACCAAGAGACCCAGTACTTC. Amino acid sequence: CASSSPGYQETQYF.

This clonotype was seen repeatedly, ten times or more. The rearrangement joins TRBV12-3 or TRBV12-4 to TRBJ2-5, with unresolved D. Trimming pared 3 bases from V and 3 bases from J, leaving 5 bases between. The CDR3 is 12 residues long. The chain's CDR3 is CASSLNEETQYF. The CDR3 DNA follows: TGTGCCAGCAGTTTGAATGAAGAGACCCAGTACTTC.